This T cell receptor (beta chain) came from a study of T cell changes during pregnancy in multiple sclerosis. The table came from immunoSEQ multiplex PCR; TCRdb's copy has only in-frame clones and leaves some out. The table lists 41,000 or so clones, 80% to 90% of them singletons. Only a few counts were recorded for this clone. V shed 5 bases, J shed 2 bases, and the junction held 10 bases outside the gene matches. Germline values: CDR1 SEHNR, CDR2 FQNEAQ (reference sequence). This CDR3 spans 16 amino acids. This sequence was found in a female donor with multiple sclerosis, enrolled in a pregnancy study. The rearrangement links TRBV7-9 to TRBJ2-3; 7 bases match TRBD2. The sample in question was CD4+ T cells from peripheral blood mononuclear cells, obtained in the first trimester of pregnancy. The CDR3 sequence is CASSEMGGSDTDTQYF. The DNA of the CDR3 is TGTGCCAGCAGCGAGATGGGCGGGAGCGACACAGATACGCAGTATTTT.